The source of this T cell receptor beta chain is a study of somatic mutations in cytotoxic T cells in rheumatoid arthritis. Study in general: Blood samples of about 30 ml were drawn from patients (in EDTA) right after diagnosis and before any treatment. The study's findings and limits: Only rheumatoid arthritis patients, not healthy controls, showed CD8+ clonality increasing with age. The clonality of CD8+ T cells was not significantly different between rheumatoid arthritis patients and age-matched healthy controls.

Concerning this clone: What it binds is unknown.

Per germline, CDR1 MNHNS and CDR2 SASEGT. The CDR3 has 14 amino acids. Deletions cut 7 bases from V and 3 bases from J, with 13 bases between. Some clones are missing from TCRdb's copy, which holds only in-frame ones; the method was immunoSEQ multiplex PCR. The sample shows under 20,000 clones, around three quarters of them seen only once. The rearrangement joins TRBV6-1 to TRBJ1-5; D remains unclear. The sequenced sample consisted of CD8+ T cells sorted from blood. This clonotype was obtained from an adult with rheumatoid arthritis. CDR3 loop: CASMSRSFNQPQHF. CDR3 nucleotides: TGTGCCAGCATGTCCAGGAGCTTCAATCAGCCCCAGCATTTT.